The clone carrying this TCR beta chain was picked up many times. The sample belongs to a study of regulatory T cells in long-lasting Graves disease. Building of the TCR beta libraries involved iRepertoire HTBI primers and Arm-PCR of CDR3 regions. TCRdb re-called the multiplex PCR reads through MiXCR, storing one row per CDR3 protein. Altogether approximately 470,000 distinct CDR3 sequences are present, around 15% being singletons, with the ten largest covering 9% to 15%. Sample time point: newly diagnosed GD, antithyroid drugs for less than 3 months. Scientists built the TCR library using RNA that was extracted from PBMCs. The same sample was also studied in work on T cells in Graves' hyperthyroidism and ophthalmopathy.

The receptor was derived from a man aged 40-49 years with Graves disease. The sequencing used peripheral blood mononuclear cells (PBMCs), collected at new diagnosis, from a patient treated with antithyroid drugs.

CDR3 sequence reads: CASSFPGASSYEQYF. The CDR3 region has the DNA TGCGCCAGCAGCTTCCCCGGGGCCAGCTCCTACGAGCAGTACTTC. The rearrangement links TRBV5-1 to TRBJ2-7, with D perhaps TRBD1 or TRBD2 (5 bases each). The CDR3 contains 15 residues. V gave up 2 bases and J gave up 0 bases, with 12 bases separating them. From germline, CDR1 is SGHRS and CDR2 YFSETQ.